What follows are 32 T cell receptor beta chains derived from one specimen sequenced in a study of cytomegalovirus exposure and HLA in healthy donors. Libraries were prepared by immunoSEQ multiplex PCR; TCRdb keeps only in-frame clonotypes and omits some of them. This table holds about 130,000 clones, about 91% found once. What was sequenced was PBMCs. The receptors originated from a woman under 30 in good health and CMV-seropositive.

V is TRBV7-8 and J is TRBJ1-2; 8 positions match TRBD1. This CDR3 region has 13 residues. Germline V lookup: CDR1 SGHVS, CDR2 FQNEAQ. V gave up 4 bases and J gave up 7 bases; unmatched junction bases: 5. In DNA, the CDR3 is TGTGCCAGCAGCTCCACAGGGGGGTTTGGCTACACCTTC. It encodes CASSSTGGFGYTF.

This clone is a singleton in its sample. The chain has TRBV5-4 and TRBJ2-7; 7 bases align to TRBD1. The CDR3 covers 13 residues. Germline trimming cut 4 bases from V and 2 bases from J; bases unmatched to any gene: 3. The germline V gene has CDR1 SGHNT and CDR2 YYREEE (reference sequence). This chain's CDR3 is CASSDRVTYEQYF. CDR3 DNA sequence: TGTGCCAGCAGCGACAGGGTAACCTACGAGCAGTACTTC.

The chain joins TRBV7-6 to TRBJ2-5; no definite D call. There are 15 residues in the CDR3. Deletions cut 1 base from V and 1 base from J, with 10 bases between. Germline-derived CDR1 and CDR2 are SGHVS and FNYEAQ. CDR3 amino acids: CASSLGSSSQETQYF. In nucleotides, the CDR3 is TGTGCCAGCAGCTTAGGTAGCTCCAGCCAAGAGACCCAGTACTTC.

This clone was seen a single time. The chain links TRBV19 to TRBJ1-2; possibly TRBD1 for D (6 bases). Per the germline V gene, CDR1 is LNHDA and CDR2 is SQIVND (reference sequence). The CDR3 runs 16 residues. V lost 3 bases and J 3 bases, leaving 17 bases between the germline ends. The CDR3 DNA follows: TGTGCCAGTAGTATTTCGGGGGGCGCGGACTACTATGGCTACACCTTC. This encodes CASSISGGADYYGYTF.

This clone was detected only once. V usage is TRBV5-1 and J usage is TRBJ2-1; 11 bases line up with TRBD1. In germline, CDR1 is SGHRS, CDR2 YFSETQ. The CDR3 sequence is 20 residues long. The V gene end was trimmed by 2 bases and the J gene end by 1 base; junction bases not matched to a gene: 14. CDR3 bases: TGCGCCAGCAGCTTCATACCGGGACAGGGGGAGTGGAGTTCCTACAATGAGCAGTTCTTC. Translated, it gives CASSFIPGQGEWSSYNEQFF. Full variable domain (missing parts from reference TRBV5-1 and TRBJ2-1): KAGVTQTPRYLIKTRGQQVTLSCSPISGHRSVSWYQQTPGQGLQFLFEYFSETQRNKGNFPGRFSGRQFSNSRSEMNVSTLELGDSALYLCASSFIPGQGEWSSYNEQFFGPGTRLTVL.

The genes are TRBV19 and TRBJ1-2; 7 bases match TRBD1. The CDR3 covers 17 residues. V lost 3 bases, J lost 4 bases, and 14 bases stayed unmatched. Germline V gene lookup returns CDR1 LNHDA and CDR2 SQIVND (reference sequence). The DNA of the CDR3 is TGTGCCAGTAGTATCCCAGGGGGAGCCGACAGGGCCTATGGCTACACCTTC. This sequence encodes CASSIPGGADRAYGYTF.

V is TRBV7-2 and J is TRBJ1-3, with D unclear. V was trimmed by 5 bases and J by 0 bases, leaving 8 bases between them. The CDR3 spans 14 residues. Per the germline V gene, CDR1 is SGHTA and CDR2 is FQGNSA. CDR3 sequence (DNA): TGTGCCAGCAGCGGCGGGCTCTCTGGAAACACCATATATTTT. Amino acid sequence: CASSGGLSGNTIYF.

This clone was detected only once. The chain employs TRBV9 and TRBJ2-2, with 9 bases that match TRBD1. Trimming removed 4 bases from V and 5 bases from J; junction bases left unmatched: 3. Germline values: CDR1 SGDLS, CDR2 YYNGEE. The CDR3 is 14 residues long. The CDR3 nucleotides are TGTGCCAGCAGCTCGACAGGGGGTACCGGGGAGCTGTTTTTT. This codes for CASSSTGGTGELFF. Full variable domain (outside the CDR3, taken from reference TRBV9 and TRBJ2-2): DSGVTQTPKHLITATGQRVTLRCSPRSGDLSVYWYQQSLDQGLQFLIQYYNGEERAKGNILERFSAQQFPDLHSELNLSSLELGDSALYFCASSSTGGTGELFFGEGSRLTVL.

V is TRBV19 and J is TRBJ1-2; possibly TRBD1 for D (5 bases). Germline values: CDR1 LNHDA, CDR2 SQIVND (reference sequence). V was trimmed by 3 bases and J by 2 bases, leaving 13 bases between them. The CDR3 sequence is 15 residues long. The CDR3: CASSIVEDTNYGYTF. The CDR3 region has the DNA TGTGCCAGTAGTATTGTAGAGGACACAAACTATGGCTACACCTTC.

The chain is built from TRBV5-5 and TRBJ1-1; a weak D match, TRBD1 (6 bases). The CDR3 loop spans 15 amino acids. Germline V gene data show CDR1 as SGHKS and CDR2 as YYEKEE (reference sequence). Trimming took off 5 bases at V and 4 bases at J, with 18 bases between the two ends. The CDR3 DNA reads TGTGCCAGCAGAATGAGGTTACAGGGCGGCACTGAAGCTTTCTTT. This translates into CASRMRLQGGTEAFF.

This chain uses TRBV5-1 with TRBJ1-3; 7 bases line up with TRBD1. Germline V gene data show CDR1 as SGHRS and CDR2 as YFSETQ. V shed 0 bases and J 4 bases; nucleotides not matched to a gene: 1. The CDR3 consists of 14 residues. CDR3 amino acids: CASSLGQGGNTIYF. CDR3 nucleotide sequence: TGCGCCAGCAGCTTGGGACAGGGAGGAAACACCATATATTTT.

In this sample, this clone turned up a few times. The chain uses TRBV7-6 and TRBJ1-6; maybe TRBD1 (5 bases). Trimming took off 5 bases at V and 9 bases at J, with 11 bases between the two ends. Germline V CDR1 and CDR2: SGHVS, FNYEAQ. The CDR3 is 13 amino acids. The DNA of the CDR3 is TGTGCCAGCAGCCCAGGGAATGGTTCACCCCTCCACTTT. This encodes CASSPGNGSPLHF.

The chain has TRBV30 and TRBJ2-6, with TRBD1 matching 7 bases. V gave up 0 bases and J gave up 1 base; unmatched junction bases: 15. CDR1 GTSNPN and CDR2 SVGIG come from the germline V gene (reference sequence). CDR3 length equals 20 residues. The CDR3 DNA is TGTGCCTGGAGTGTACGTCGCCCGCCAGGGGGTTTATCTGGGGCCAACGTCCTGACTTTC. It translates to CAWSVRRPPGGLSGANVLTF.

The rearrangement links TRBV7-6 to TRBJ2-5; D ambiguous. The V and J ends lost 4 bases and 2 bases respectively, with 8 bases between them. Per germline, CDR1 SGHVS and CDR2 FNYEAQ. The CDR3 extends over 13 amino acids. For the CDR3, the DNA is TGTGCCAGCAGCTACCGGTATCAAGAGACCCAGTACTTC. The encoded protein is CASSYRYQETQYF.

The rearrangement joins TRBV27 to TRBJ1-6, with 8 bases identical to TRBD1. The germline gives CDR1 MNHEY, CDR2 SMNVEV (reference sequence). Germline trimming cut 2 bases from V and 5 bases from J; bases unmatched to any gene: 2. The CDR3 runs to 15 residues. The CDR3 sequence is CASSLPRGHNSPLHF. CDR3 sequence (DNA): TGTGCCAGCAGTTTACCCAGGGGGCATAATTCACCCCTCCACTTT.

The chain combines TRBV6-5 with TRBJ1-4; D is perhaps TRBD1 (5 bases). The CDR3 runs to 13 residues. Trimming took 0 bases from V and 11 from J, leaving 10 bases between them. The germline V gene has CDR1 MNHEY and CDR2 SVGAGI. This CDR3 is CASSYSAGGKLFF. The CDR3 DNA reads TGTGCCAGCAGTTACTCGGCCGGGGGGAAACTGTTTTTT.

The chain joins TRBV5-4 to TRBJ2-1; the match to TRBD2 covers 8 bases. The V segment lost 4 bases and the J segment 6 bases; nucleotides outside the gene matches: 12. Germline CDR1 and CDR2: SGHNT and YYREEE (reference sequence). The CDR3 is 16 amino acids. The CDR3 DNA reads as TGTGCCAGCAGCGACCCCGGGACTAGAGGATTCAATGAGCAGTTCTTC. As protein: CASSDPGTRGFNEQFF.

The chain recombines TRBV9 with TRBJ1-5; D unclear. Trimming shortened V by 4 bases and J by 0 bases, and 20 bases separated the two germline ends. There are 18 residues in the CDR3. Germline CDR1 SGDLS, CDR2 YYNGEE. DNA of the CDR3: TGTGCCAGCAGCCCGAGGGAAGGGAGAACCTATAGCAATCAGCCCCAGCATTTT. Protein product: CASSPREGRTYSNQPQHF.

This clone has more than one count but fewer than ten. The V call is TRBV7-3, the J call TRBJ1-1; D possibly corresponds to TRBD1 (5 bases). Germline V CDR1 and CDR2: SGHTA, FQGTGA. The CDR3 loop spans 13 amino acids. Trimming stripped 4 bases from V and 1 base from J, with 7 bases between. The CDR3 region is CASSYTGNTEAFF. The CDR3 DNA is TGTGCCAGCAGCTATACAGGGAACACTGAAGCTTTCTTT.

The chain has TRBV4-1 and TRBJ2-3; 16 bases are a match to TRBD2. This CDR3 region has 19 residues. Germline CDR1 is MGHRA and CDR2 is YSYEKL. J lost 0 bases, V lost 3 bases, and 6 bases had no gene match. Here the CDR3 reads CASSQGLAGGPRSTDTQYF. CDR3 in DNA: TGCGCCAGCAGCCAGGGACTAGCGGGGGGGCCTCGTAGCACAGATACGCAGTATTTT.

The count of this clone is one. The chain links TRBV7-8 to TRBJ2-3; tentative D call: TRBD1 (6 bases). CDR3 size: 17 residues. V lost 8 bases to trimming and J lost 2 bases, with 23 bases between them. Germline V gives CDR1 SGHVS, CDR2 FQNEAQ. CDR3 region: CASSRPGQGRPTDTQYF. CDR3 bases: TGTGCCAGCTCCCGACCGGGTCAGGGGAGACCCACAGATACGCAGTATTTT.

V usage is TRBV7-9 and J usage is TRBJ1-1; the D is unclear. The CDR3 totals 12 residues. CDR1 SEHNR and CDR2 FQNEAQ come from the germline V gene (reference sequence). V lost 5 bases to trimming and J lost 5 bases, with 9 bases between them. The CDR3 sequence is CASSPGGTEAFF. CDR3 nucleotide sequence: TGTGCCAGCAGCCCGGGTGGGACTGAAGCTTTCTTT.

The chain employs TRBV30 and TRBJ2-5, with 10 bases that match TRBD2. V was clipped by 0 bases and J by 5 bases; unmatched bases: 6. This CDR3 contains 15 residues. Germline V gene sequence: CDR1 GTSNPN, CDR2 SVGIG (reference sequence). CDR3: CAWSVVAGGGETQYF. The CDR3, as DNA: TGTGCCTGGAGTGTGGTAGCGGGGGGAGGTGAGACCCAGTACTTC.

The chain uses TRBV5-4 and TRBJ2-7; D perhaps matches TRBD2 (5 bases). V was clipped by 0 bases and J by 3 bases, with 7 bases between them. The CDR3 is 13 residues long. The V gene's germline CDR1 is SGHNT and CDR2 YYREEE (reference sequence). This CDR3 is CASSLDGGYEQYF. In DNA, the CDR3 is TGTGCCAGCAGCTTGGACGGAGGCTACGAGCAGTACTTC.

The CDR3 coding sequence is TGTGCCAGCAGCCTACGACAGGGGGACCTCAATGAGCAGTTCTTC. Amino acid sequence: CASSLRQGDLNEQFF. The genes are TRBV4-2 and TRBJ2-1; 9 positions match TRBD1. Germline V lookup: CDR1 LGHNA, CDR2 YNFKEQ. The V gene end was trimmed by 4 bases and the J gene end by 6 bases; junction bases not matched to a gene: 7. CDR3 length equals 15 residues.

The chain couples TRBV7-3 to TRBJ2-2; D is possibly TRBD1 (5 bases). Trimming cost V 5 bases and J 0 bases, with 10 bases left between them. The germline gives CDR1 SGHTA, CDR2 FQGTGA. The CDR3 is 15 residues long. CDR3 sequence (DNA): TGTGCCAGCAGCAAGCGACAGTCGAACACCGGGGAGCTGTTTTTT. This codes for CASSKRQSNTGELFF.

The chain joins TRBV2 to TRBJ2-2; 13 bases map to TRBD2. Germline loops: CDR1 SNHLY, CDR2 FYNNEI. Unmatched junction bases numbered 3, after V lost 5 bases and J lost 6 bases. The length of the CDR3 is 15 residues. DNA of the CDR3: TGTGCCAGCAGTCGACTAGCGGGGGGAGCCGGGGAGCTGTTTTTT. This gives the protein CASSRLAGGAGELFF.

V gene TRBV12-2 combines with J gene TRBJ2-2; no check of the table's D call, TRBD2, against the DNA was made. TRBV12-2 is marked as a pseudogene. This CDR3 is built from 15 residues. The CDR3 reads CASRPGGGDTGELFF. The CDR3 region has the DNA TGTGCAAGTCGCCCCGGCGGCGGTGACACCGGGGAGCTGTTTTTT.

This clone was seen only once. The CDR3 region is CARQGQTNYEQYF. In DNA form, the CDR3 reads TGTGCCCGCCAGGGACAGACCAACTACGAGCAGTACTTC. V usage is TRBV30 and J usage is TRBJ2-7; 7 bases fit TRBD1. This CDR3 is built from 13 residues. CDR1 and CDR2 from the germline V gene are GTSNPN and SVGIG (reference sequence). V shed 8 bases, J shed 3 bases, and the junction held 10 bases outside the gene matches.

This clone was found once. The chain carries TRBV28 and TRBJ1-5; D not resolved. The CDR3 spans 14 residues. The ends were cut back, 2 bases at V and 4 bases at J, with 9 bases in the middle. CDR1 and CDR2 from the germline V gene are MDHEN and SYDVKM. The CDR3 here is CASSLERRNQPQHF. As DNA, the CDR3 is TGTGCCAGCAGTTTAGAACGGAGAAATCAGCCCCAGCATTTT.

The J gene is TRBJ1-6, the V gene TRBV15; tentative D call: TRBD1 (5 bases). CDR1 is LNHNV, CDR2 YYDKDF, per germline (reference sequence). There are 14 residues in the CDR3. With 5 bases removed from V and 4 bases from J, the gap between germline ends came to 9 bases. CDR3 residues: CATSGGQYNSPLHF. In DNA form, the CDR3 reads TGTGCCACCAGCGGAGGACAATATAATTCACCCCTCCACTTT.

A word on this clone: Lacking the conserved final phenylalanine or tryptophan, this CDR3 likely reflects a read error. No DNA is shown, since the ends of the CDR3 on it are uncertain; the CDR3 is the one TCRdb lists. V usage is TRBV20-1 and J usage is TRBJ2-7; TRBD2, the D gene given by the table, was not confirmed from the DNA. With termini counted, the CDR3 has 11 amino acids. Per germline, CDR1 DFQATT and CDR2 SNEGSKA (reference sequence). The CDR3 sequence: CSARGVRGPTL.